This is a list of T cell receptor beta chains from one sample in a study of cytomegalovirus exposure and HLA in healthy donors. The repertoire was sequenced with immunoSEQ multiplex PCR; TCRdb's copy has only in-frame clones and lacks some. The data hold fewer than 250,000 clones, with 70% to 80% observed a single time. Sequencing was performed on PBMCs. These receptors were taken from a male donor in good health and CMV-seropositive. CDR3s include the opening cysteine and the closing phenylalanine or tryptophan. A D gene is named only where the DNA matches it firmly. Not every row has a clone size; where given, it reads once, few, many or a size class.

clone size: .
J gene: TRBJ2-1
D gene: .
V gene: TRBV7-7
CDR3 protein: CASSLSSEGEQFF
CDR3 DNA: TGTGCTAGCAGCTTATCATCGGAGGGTGAGCAGTTCTTC

clone size: .
J gene: TRBJ2-3
D gene: .
V gene: TRBV9
CDR3 protein: CASSPLGVDTQYF
CDR3 DNA: TGTGCCAGCAGCCCCCTGGGAGTGGATACGCAGTATTTT

clone size: .
J gene: TRBJ2-1
D gene: TRBD1
V gene: TRBV10-1
CDR3 protein: CASTIPGTGVPYNEQFF
CDR3 DNA: TGCGCCAGCACCATCCCCGGGACAGGGGTTCCCTACAATGAGCAGTTCTTC

clone size: .
J gene: TRBJ2-2
D gene: .
V gene: TRBV7-6
CDR3 protein: CASSLGGGGQSTGELFF
CDR3 DNA: TGTGCCAGCAGCTTAGGAGGGGGGGGACAATCGACCGGGGAGCTGTTTTTT

clone size: .
J gene: TRBJ2-6
D gene: .
V gene: TRBV7-2
CDR3 protein: CASSLHRAGANVLTF
CDR3 DNA: TGTGCCAGCAGCCTCCACAGGGCTGGGGCCAACGTCCTGACTTTC

clone size: few
J gene: TRBJ2-7
D gene: .
V gene: TRBV6-1
CDR3 protein: CASSVANTPGPFYEQYF
CDR3 DNA: TGTGCCAGCAGTGTGGCGAACACCCCAGGCCCCTTCTACGAGCAGTACTTC

clone size: .
J gene: TRBJ1-1
D gene: .
V gene: TRBV14
CDR3 protein: CASSQFRGAVSEAFF
CDR3 DNA: TGTGCCAGCAGCCAGTTCCGGGGGGCGGTCAGTGAAGCTTTCTTT

clone size: .
J gene: TRBJ1-2
D gene: .
V gene: TRBV25-1
CDR3 protein: CASSSGSGGYTF
CDR3 DNA: TGTGCCAGCAGCTCAGGGTCTGGCGGCTACACCTTC

clone size: .
J gene: TRBJ1-2
D gene: .
V gene: TRBV19
CDR3 protein: CASRNSGSSNYGYTF
CDR3 DNA: TGTGCCAGTAGGAACTCCGGGTCCTCAAACTATGGCTACACCTTC

clone size: .
J gene: TRBJ1-1
D gene: .
V gene: TRBV7-3
CDR3 protein: CASSPVPNTEAFF
CDR3 DNA: TGTGCCAGCAGTCCGGTCCCGAACACTGAAGCTTTCTTT

clone size: .
J gene: TRBJ2-1
D gene: .
V gene: TRBV6-6
CDR3 protein: CASSYSIEVHFEQFF
CDR3 DNA: TGTGCCAGCAGTTACTCGATTGAAGTTCACTTCGAGCAGTTCTTC

clone size: .
J gene: TRBJ1-1
D gene: .
V gene: TRBV7-2
CDR3 protein: CASSLGGVMNTEAFF
CDR3 DNA: TGTGCCAGCAGCTTAGGGGGGGTGATGAACACTGAAGCTTTCTTT

clone size: .
J gene: TRBJ2-1
D gene: TRBD2
V gene: TRBV7-2
CDR3 protein: CASSLDSLAGVNEQFF
CDR3 DNA: TGTGCCAGCAGCTTAGACAGCCTAGCGGGAGTAAATGAGCAGTTCTTC

clone size: .
J gene: TRBJ1-1
D gene: .
V gene: TRBV6-5
CDR3 protein: CASNQGGGSTEAFF
CDR3 DNA: TGTGCCAGCAACCAAGGGGGGGGGAGCACTGAAGCTTTCTTT

clone size: .
J gene: TRBJ1-2
D gene: TRBD1
V gene: TRBV6-5
CDR3 protein: CASSSGQSRDYGYTF
CDR3 DNA: TGTGCCAGCAGCTCGGGACAGTCGAGGGACTATGGCTACACCTTC

clone size: .
J gene: TRBJ1-1
D gene: .
V gene: TRBV30
CDR3 protein: CAWSVRLSVNTEAFF
CDR3 DNA: TGTGCCTGGAGTGTGAGACTGTCAGTGAACACTGAAGCTTTCTTT

clone size: once
J gene: TRBJ2-1
D gene: .
V gene: TRBV28
CDR3 protein: CASRDTKPYNEQFF
CDR3 DNA: TGTGCCAGCAGGGACACCAAACCCTACAATGAGCAGTTCTTC

clone size: .
J gene: TRBJ1-3
D gene: .
V gene: TRBV6-1
CDR3 protein: CASSPRQAAGNTIYF
CDR3 DNA: TGTGCCAGCAGCCCCAGGCAGGCGGCGGGCAACACCATATATTTT

clone size: .
J gene: TRBJ2-1
D gene: .
V gene: TRBV25-1
CDR3 protein: CASSRPGVFYNEQFF
CDR3 DNA: TGTGCCAGCAGTCGTCCGGGAGTTTTCTACAATGAGCAGTTCTTC

clone size: .
J gene: TRBJ2-1
D gene: TRBD2
V gene: TRBV19
CDR3 protein: CAGSIRVRTSGYNEQFF
CDR3 DNA: TGTGCCGGTAGTATCCGAGTAAGGACTAGCGGCTACAATGAGCAGTTCTTC

clone size: once
J gene: TRBJ2-3
D gene: .
V gene: TRBV5-4
CDR3 protein: CASSYTDTQYF
CDR3 DNA: TGTGCCAGCAGTTACACAGATACGCAGTATTTT

clone size: .
J gene: TRBJ1-2
D gene: TRBD1
V gene: TRBV11-2
CDR3 protein: CASSSQGAVYGYTF
CDR3 DNA: TGTGCCAGCAGCTCACAGGGGGCGGTCTATGGCTACACCTTC

clone size: .
J gene: TRBJ1-2
D gene: TRBD1
V gene: TRBV6-5
CDR3 protein: CASSYPTGANSYGYTF
CDR3 DNA: TGTGCCAGCAGTTACCCGACAGGGGCGAACTCCTATGGCTACACCTTC

clone size: .
J gene: TRBJ2-7
D gene: TRBD2
V gene: TRBV19
CDR3 protein: CASSTSGTSGYEQYF
CDR3 DNA: TGTGCCAGTAGTACCTCCGGGACTAGCGGCTACGAGCAGTACTTC

clone size: few
J gene: TRBJ2-3
D gene: TRBD2
V gene: TRBV5-4
CDR3 protein: CASSPTSGSGGDTQYF
CDR3 DNA: TGTGCCAGCAGTCCGACTAGCGGGAGTGGGGGGGATACGCAGTATTTT

clone size: few
J gene: TRBJ2-3
D gene: .
V gene: TRBV5-1
CDR3 protein: CASSLARDLGDTQYF
CDR3 DNA: TGCGCCAGCAGCTTGGCGCGGGACCTTGGGGATACGCAGTATTTT

clone size: once
J gene: TRBJ2-1
D gene: TRBD1
V gene: TRBV7-7
CDR3 protein: CASSLVGTGNEQFF
CDR3 DNA: TGTGCTAGCAGCTTAGTAGGGACAGGGAATGAGCAGTTCTTC

clone size: .
J gene: TRBJ2-3
D gene: TRBD1
V gene: TRBV6-6
CDR3 protein: CASSYSDRVRPDTQYF
CDR3 DNA: TGTGCCAGCAGTTACTCGGACAGGGTCCGTCCAGATACGCAGTATTTT

clone size: .
J gene: TRBJ2-7
D gene: .
V gene: TRBV20-1
CDR3 protein: CSASYNYEQYF
CDR3 DNA: TGCAGTGCTAGTTACAACTACGAGCAGTACTTC

clone size: .
J gene: TRBJ1-3
D gene: .
V gene: TRBV6-6
CDR3 protein: CASSYLDMSSGNTIYF
CDR3 DNA: TGTGCCAGCAGTTACTTAGACATGAGCTCTGGAAACACCATATATTTT

clone size: .
J gene: TRBJ2-1
D gene: TRBD2
V gene: TRBV28
CDR3 protein: CVIAGGSLNEQFF
CDR3 DNA: TGTGTAATAGCGGGAGGGTCGTTAAATGAGCAGTTCTTC

clone size: .
J gene: TRBJ2-7
D gene: .
V gene: TRBV7-9
CDR3 protein: CASRRFPAERAYEQYF
CDR3 DNA: TGTGCCAGCAGGCGCTTCCCCGCCGAGAGGGCCTACGAGCAGTACTTC

clone size: .
J gene: TRBJ1-3
D gene: .
V gene: TRBV30
CDR3 protein: CAARYSGNTIYF
CDR3 DNA: TGTGCCGCCAGATACTCTGGAAACACCATATATTTT

clone size: once
J gene: TRBJ2-3
D gene: .
V gene: TRBV30
CDR3 protein: CAWSLLATSTDTQYF
CDR3 DNA: TGTGCCTGGAGTCTACTAGCTACTAGCACAGATACGCAGTATTTT

clone size: few
J gene: TRBJ2-7
D gene: TRBD1
V gene: TRBV10-3
CDR3 protein: CAIRETGTGLYF
CDR3 DNA: TGTGCCATCAGAGAAACCGGGACAGGGCTTTACTTC

clone size: few
J gene: TRBJ2-7
D gene: .
V gene: TRBV9
CDR3 protein: CASTGRYEQYF
CDR3 DNA: TGTGCCAGCACAGGAAGATACGAGCAGTACTTC

clone size: .
J gene: TRBJ2-2
D gene: .
V gene: TRBV2
CDR3 protein: CASTVDWRELFF
CDR3 DNA: TGTGCCAGCACCGTGGACTGGCGCGAGCTGTTTTTT

clone size: .
J gene: TRBJ2-7
D gene: TRBD2
V gene: TRBV5-4
CDR3 protein: CASSRELAGYEQYF
CDR3 DNA: TGTGCCAGCAGCAGGGAACTAGCGGGCTACGAGCAGTACTTC

clone size: .
J gene: TRBJ2-2
D gene: .
V gene: TRBV7-3
CDR3 protein: CASSSRGGELFF
CDR3 DNA: TGTGCCAGCAGCTCCCGAGGCGGGGAGCTGTTTTTT

clone size: .
J gene: TRBJ2-1
D gene: TRBD2
V gene: TRBV4-3
CDR3 protein: CASSQDLGAGGLSSYNEQFF
CDR3 DNA: TGCGCCAGCAGCCAAGATCTCGGGGCGGGAGGTTTAAGCTCCTACAATGAGCAGTTCTTC

clone size: .
J gene: TRBJ2-7
D gene: TRBD1
V gene: TRBV6-6
CDR3 protein: CASSRGQIYEQYF
CDR3 DNA: TGTGCCAGCAGCCGGGGACAGATCTACGAGCAGTACTTC

clone size: few
J gene: TRBJ1-1
D gene: .
V gene: TRBV5-4
CDR3 protein: CASSLQGSTEAFF
CDR3 DNA: TGTGCCAGCAGCTTGCAGGGTAGCACTGAAGCTTTCTTT

clone size: .
J gene: TRBJ2-7
D gene: .
V gene: TRBV19
CDR3 protein: CASSIVRGYEQYF
CDR3 DNA: TGTGCCAGTAGTATAGTCCGAGGTTACGAGCAGTACTTC

clone size: .
J gene: TRBJ1-1
D gene: .
V gene: TRBV4-3
CDR3 protein: CASSQDRGNTEAFF
CDR3 DNA: TGCGCCAGCAGCCAAGATCGGGGGAACACTGAAGCTTTCTTT

clone size: .
J gene: TRBJ1-5
D gene: .
V gene: TRBV6-5
CDR3 protein: CASSYARSGQPQHF
CDR3 DNA: TGTGCCAGCAGTTACGCGAGGAGCGGACAGCCCCAGCATTTT

clone size: .
J gene: TRBJ2-7
D gene: TRBD2
V gene: TRBV19
CDR3 protein: CASSIYQREVSYEQYF
CDR3 DNA: TGTGCCAGTAGTATTTACCAGCGGGAGGTCTCCTACGAGCAGTACTTC

clone size: .
J gene: TRBJ1-3
D gene: TRBD1
V gene: TRBV5-1
CDR3 protein: CASSLAGTVSGNTIYF
CDR3 DNA: TGCGCCAGCAGCTTGGCCGGGACAGTCTCTGGAAACACCATATATTTT

clone size: .
J gene: TRBJ2-2
D gene: .
V gene: TRBV27
CDR3 protein: CASSLDGLYTGELFF
CDR3 DNA: TGTGCCAGCAGTTTAGACGGACTATACACCGGGGAGCTGTTTTTT

clone size: once
J gene: TRBJ2-7
D gene: TRBD1
V gene: TRBV29-1
CDR3 protein: CSVDWPGQGPYEQYF
CDR3 DNA: TGCAGCGTTGACTGGCCGGGACAGGGGCCCTACGAGCAGTACTTC

clone size: .
J gene: TRBJ2-7
D gene: TRBD1
V gene: TRBV7-2
CDR3 protein: CASSRDRGHEQYF
CDR3 DNA: TGTGCCAGCAGCCGGGACAGGGGGCACGAGCAGTACTTC

clone size: .
J gene: TRBJ1-1
D gene: TRBD1
V gene: TRBV23-1
CDR3 protein: CASSRGQGTEAFF
CDR3 DNA: TGCGCCAGCAGTCGCGGACAGGGAACTGAAGCTTTCTTT

clone size: once
J gene: TRBJ2-7
D gene: TRBD1
V gene: TRBV29-1
CDR3 protein: CSVVRQGADPYEQYF
CDR3 DNA: TGCAGCGTTGTGCGTCAGGGGGCCGACCCCTACGAGCAGTACTTC

clone size: .
J gene: TRBJ2-5
D gene: TRBD1
V gene: TRBV5-1
CDR3 protein: CASSLTGEETQYF
CDR3 DNA: TGCGCCAGCAGCCTGACAGGGGAGGAGACCCAGTACTTC

clone size: .
J gene: TRBJ2-7
D gene: .
V gene: TRBV10-3
CDR3 protein: CAISPRGPSYEQYF
CDR3 DNA: TGTGCCATCAGCCCCCGAGGGCCATCGTACGAGCAGTACTTC

clone size: few
J gene: TRBJ2-7
D gene: TRBD2
V gene: TRBV4-2
CDR3 protein: CASSQVSSSGATYEQYF
CDR3 DNA: TGTGCCAGCAGCCAAGTCTCCTCTAGCGGGGCGACCTACGAGCAGTACTTC

clone size: .
J gene: TRBJ2-7
D gene: .
V gene: TRBV7-2
CDR3 protein: CASSPGQISYEQYF
CDR3 DNA: TGTGCCAGCAGCCCAGGACAGATTTCCTACGAGCAGTACTTC